This T cell receptor (beta chain) was observed in a study of graft-versus-host responses after intestinal transplantation. About the study: Induction with anti-thymocyte globulin, then tacrolimus and steroids for around three years, was given to all recipients.

This CDR3 has 13 amino acids. The germline CDR1 and CDR2 sequences are SGHTA and FQGTGA. Notes on this clone: Its antigen is not identified. At one end, the junction sequence differs from germline, possibly due to a read error.

The assay was immunoSEQ multiplex PCR, and TCRdb's table has in-frame clones only and misses some. Counted here are more than 95,000 clones, roughly 90% occurring once; the ten biggest clones make up approximately 0.88%. The clonotype comes from a human donor who received an intestinal transplant. This specimen was unstimulated CD4+ T cells sorted from spleen or lymph node cells, taken before intestinal transplant. This chain joins TRBV7-3 and TRBJ2-7, with TRBD1 matching 7 bases. The CDR3 region is CVSSLYRGYEQYF. The CDR3 region has the DNA TGTGTCAGCAGCTTGTACAGGGGTTACGAGCAGTACTTC.